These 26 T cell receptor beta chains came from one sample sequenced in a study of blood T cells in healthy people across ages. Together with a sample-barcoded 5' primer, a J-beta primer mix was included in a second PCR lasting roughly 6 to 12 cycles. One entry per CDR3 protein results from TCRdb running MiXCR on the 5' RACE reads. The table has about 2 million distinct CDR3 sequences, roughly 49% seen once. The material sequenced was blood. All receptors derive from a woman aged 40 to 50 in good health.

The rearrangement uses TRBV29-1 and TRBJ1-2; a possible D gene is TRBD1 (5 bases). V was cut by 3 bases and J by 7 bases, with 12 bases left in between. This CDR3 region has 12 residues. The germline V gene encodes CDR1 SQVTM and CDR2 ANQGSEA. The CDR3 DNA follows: TGCAGCGTTGACAAGGGGCGAGGTGGCTACACCTTC. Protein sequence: CSVDKGRGGYTF. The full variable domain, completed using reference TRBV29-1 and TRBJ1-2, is SAVISQKPSRDICQRGTSLTIQCQVDSQVTMMFWYRQQPGQSLTLIATANQGSEATYESGFVIDKFPISRPNLTFSTLTVSNMSPEDSSIYLCSVDKGRGGYTFGSGTRLTVV.

CDR3 residues: CASSPKAVTGANVLTF. CDR3 DNA: TGTGCCAGCAGCCCGAAAGCGGTCACCGGGGCCAACGTCCTGACTTTC. The V call is TRBV5-4, the J call TRBJ2-6, with a weak D call TRBD2 (5 bases). CDR1 is SGHNT, CDR2 YYREEE, per germline (reference sequence). Trimming stripped 4 bases from V and 4 bases from J, with 15 bases between. The CDR3 loop spans 16 amino acids.

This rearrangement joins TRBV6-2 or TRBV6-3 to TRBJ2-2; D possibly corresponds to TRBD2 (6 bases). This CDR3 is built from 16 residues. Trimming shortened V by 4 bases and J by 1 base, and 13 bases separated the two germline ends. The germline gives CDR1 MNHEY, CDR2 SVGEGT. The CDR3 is CASSSRLVRNTGELFF. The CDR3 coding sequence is TGTGCCAGCAGTTCTCGACTAGTAAGGAACACCGGGGAGCTGTTTTTT.

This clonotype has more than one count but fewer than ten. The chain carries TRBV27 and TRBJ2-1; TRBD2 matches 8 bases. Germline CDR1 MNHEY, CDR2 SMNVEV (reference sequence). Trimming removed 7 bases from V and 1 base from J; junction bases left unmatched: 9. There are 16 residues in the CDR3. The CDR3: CASTQSGGPSYNEQFF. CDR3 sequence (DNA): TGTGCCAGCACCCAGAGCGGGGGCCCTTCCTACAATGAGCAGTTCTTC.

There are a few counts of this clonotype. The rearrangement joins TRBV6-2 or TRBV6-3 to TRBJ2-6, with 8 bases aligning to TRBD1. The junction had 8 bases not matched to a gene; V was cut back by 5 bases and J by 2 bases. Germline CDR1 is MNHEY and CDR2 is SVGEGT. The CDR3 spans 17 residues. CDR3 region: CASSPGQGYAGANVLTF. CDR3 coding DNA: TGTGCCAGCAGTCCCGGACAGGGTTATGCTGGGGCCAACGTCCTGACTTTC.

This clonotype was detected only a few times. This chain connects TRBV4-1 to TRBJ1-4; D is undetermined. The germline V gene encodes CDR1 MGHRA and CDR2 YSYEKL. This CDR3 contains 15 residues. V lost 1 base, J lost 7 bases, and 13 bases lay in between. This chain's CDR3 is CASSQVLGLSEKLFF. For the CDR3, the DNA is TGCGCCAGCAGCCAAGTTCTGGGCTTGAGTGAAAAACTGTTTTTT.

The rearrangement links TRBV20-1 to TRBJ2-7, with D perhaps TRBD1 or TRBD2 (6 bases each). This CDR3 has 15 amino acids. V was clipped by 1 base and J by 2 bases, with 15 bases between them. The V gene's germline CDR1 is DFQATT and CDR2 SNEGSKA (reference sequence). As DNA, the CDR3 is TGCAGTGCTAGAGGAGGGGGGCAGGTCGCCTACGAGCAGTACTTC. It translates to CSARGGGQVAYEQYF.

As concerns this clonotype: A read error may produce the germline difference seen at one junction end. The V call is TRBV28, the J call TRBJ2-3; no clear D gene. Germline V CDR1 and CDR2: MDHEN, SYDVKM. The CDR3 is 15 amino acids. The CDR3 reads CASSSPSGRTDTQYF. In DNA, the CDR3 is TGTGCCAGCAGTTCCCCGTCGGGTCGCACAGACACGCAGTATTTT.

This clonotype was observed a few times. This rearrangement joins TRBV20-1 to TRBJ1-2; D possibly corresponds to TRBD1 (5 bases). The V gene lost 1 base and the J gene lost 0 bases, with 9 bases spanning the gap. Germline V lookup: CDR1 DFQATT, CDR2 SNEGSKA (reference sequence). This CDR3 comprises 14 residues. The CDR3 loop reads CSARAGKANYGYTF. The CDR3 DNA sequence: TGCAGTGCTAGAGCAGGGAAAGCTAACTATGGCTACACCTTC.

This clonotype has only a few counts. CDR3 residues: CASSLAKGMYGYNEQFF. The CDR3 nucleotides read TGTGCCAGCAGCTTGGCCAAAGGGATGTACGGGTACAATGAGCAGTTCTTC. J is TRBJ2-1 and V is TRBV5-6; D unresolved. The ends were cut back, 0 bases at V and 4 bases at J, with 17 bases in the middle. This CDR3 has 17 residues. The germline V gene encodes CDR1 SGHDT and CDR2 YYEEEE.

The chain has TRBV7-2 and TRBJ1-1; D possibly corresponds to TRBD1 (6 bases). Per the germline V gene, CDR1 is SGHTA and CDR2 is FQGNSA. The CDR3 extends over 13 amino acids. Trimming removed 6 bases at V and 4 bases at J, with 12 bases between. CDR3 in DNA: TGTGCCAGCAGGCCTACAGGGTCCACTGAAGCTTTCTTT. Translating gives CASRPTGSTEAFF.

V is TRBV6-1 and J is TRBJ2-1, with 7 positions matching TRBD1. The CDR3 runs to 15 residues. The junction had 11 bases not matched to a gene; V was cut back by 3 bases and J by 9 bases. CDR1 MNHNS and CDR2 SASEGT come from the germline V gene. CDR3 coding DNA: TGTGCCAGCAGTGAGACAGACAGGGTTTGGGGTGAGCAGTTCTTC. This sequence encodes CASSETDRVWGEQFF.

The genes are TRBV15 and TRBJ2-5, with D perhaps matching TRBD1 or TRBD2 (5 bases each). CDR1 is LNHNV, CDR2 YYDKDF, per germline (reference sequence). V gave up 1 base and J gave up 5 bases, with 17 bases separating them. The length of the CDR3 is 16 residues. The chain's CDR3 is CATSRGVRVGEETQYF. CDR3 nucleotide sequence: TGTGCCACCAGCAGAGGCGTCAGGGTTGGGGAGGAGACCCAGTACTTC.

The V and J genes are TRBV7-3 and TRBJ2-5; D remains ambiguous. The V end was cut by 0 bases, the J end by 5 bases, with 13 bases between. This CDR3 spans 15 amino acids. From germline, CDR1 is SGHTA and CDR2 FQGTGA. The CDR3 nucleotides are TGTGCCAGCAGCTTAACCGCCGTGGTAGGGGAGACCCAGTACTTC. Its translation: CASSLTAVVGETQYF. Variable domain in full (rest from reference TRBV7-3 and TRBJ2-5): GAGVSQTPSNKVTEKGKYVELRCDPISGHTALYWYRQSLGQGPEFLIYFQGTGAADDSGLPNDRFFAVRPEGSVSTLKIQRTERGDSAVYLCASSLTAVVGETQYFGPGTRLLVL.

The CDR3 DNA sequence: TGTGCCAGCAGCTACACCACAGGGGGCTGGGAAAGCTCTGAAGCTTTCTTT. Its translation is CASSYTTGGWESSEAFF. This chain uses TRBV6-5 with TRBJ1-1, with 9 bases aligning to TRBD1. Germline trimming cut 6 bases from V and 6 bases from J; bases unmatched to any gene: 17. Per the germline V gene, CDR1 is MNHEY and CDR2 is SVGAGI. The CDR3 spans 17 residues.

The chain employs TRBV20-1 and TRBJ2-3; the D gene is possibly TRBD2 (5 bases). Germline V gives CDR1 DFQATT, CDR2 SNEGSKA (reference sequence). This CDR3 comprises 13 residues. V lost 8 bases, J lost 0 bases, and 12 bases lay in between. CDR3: CSTERRSTDTQYF. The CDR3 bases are TGCAGTACCGAGCGGAGGAGCACAGATACGCAGTATTTT.

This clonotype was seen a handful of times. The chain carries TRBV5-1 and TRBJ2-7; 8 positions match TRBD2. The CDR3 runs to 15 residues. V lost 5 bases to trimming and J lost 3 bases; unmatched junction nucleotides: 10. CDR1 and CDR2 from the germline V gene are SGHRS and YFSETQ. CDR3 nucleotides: TGCGCCAGCAGTCCGCGAAGCGGGGGAAACTACGAGCAGTACTTC. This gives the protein CASSPRSGGNYEQYF.

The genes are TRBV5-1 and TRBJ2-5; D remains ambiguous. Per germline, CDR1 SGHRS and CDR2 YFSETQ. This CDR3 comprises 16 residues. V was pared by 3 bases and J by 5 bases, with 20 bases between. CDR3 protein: CASSSGTQASSETQYF. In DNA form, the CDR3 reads TGCGCCAGCAGCTCCGGAACGCAGGCCAGTTCTGAGACCCAGTACTTC.

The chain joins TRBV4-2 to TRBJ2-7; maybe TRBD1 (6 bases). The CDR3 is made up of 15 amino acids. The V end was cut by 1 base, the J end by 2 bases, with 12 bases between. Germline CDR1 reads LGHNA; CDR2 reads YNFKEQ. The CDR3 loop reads CASSQAPGQTYEQYF. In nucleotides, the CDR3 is TGTGCCAGCAGCCAAGCTCCCGGACAGACCTACGAGCAGTACTTC.

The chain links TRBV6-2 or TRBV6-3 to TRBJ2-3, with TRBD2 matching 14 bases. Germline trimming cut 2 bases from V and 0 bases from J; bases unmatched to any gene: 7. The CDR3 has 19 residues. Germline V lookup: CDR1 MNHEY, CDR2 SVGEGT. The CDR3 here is CASSYRLAGGTASTDTQYF. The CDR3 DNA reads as TGTGCCAGCAGTTACCGACTAGCGGGGGGGACCGCTAGCACAGATACGCAGTATTTT.

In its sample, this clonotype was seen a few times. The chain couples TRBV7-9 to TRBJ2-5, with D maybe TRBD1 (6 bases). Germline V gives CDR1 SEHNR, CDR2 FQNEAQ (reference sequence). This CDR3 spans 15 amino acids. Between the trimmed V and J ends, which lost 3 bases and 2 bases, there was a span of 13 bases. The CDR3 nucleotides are TGTGCCAGCAGCTTTACAGGACAGAAACAAGAGACCCAGTACTTC. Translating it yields CASSFTGQKQETQYF.

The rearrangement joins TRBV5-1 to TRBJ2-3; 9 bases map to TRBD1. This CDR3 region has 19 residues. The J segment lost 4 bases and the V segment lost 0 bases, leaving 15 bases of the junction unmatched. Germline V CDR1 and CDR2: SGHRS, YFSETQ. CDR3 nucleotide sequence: TGCGCCAGCAGCTTGGCTTTCCTGACCGGGGACAGGGACGCAGATACGCAGTATTTT. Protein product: CASSLAFLTGDRDADTQYF.

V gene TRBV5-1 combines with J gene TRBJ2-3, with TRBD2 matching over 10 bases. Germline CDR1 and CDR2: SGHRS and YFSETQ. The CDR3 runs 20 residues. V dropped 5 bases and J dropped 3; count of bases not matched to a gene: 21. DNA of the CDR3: TGCGCCAGCAGTGTCTTCGGGCTAGCGGGGGCCACCGTGGGGACAGATACGCAGTATTTT. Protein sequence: CASSVFGLAGATVGTDTQYF.

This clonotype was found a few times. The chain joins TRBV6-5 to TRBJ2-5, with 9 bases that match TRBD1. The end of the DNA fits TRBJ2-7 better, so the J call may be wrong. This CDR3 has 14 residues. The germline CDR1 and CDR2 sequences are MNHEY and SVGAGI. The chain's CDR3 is CASRPGQGSSEQYF. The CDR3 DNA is TGTGCCAGCAGGCCGGGACAGGGTTCATCCGAGCAGTACTTC.

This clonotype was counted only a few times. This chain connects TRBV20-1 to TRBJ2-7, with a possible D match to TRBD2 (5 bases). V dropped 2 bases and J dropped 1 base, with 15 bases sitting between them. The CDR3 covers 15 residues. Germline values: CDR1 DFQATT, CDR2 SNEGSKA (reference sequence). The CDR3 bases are TGCAGTGCTAGACCAAATGACCTAGCATCCTACGAGCAGTACTTC. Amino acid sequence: CSARPNDLASYEQYF.

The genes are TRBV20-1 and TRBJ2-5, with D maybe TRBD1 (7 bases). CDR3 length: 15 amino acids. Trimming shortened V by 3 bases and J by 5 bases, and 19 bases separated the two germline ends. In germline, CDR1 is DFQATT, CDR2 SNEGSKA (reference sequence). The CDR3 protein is CSARDRPDYIETQYF. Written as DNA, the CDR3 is TGCAGTGCTAGGGACAGGCCGGACTATATTGAGACCCAGTACTTC.